This TCR beta chain is from a study of T cells after posttransplantation cyclophosphamide. Study outcomes and limitations: Recipient CMV seropositivity and CMV reactivation strongly tracked TRB clonality.

Clones were read by immunoSEQ multiplex PCR, and TCRdb kept only the in-frame ones, dropping some. The repertoire includes 50,000 to 65,000 clones, around 83% of them detected once, and about 3% sits in the top ten. A few counts support this clone. Its cognate antigen is unknown. This CDR3 is 13 amino acids long. V gave up 4 bases and J gave up 8 bases, with 12 bases separating them. CDR1 is SNHLY and CDR2 is FYNNEI in the germline V gene. The sample taken for sequencing was PBMCs. The TCR was taken from a man aged 25-45 years with a blood cancer, CMV-positive, and with a related stem cell donor. The rearrangement joins TRBV2 to TRBJ2-1; possible D gene TRBD1, 6 bases. The CDR3 sequence: CASSVKGDDEQFF. In DNA form, the CDR3 reads TGTGCCAGCAGTGTTAAGGGGGACGATGAGCAGTTCTTC.